This T cell receptor beta chain appears in the sequencing data of a study of blood T cell repertoires in COVID-19. At the level of the study: Spain, Italy and the United States supplied samples that represented acute and convalescent COVID-19. Sources were T cells, B-cell-depleted T cells, or PBMCs; the material itself was cDNA or gDNA.

Profiled with immunoSEQ multiplex PCR; TCRdb holds only in-frame clones, not every one. The repertoire holds over 45,000 clones, around 89% seen once, with approximately 14% in the top ten. Trimming shortened V by 6 bases and J by 3 bases, and 11 bases separated the two germline ends. The CDR3 consists of 13 residues. Germline V CDR1 and CDR2: MNHEY, SVGAGI. V is TRBV6-5 and J is TRBJ1-1; TRBD1 is a possible D gene (5 bases). Sequencing input: peripheral blood. The origin of this receptor is a woman in her fifties or sixties with active COVID-19. CDR3 bases: TGTGCCAGCAGCTTAGACAGTTACACTGAAGCTTTCTTT. Its protein product is CASSLDSYTEAFF.